These T cell receptor beta chains were read from a single sample in a study of yellow fever vaccine responses in identical twins. Each CDR3 protein gets one entry after TCRdb re-called the RT-PCR reads with MiXCR. This sample has tens of thousands of distinct CDR3 sequences, with 77% found just once. This specimen consisted of T cells from blood (PBMCs), unsorted or a sorted subset (not recorded which), obtained before or after yellow fever vaccination (not recorded which). Receptors originate from a woman aged 18-30 years who received the yellow fever vaccine. The CDR3 runs from the conserved cysteine through the conserved F or W. The D gene is left open where the match is weak. Clone size, where shown, is once, few, many, or a class for clones that have expanded.

v_call: TRBV12-3/TRBV12-4
clone_size: -
j_call: TRBJ2-3
d_call: -
cdr3_nt: TGTGCCAGCAGTTTTACTGGCGGGAGCACAGATACGCAGTATTTT
cdr3_aa: CASSFTGGSTDTQYF

v_call: TRBV5-1
clone_size: -
j_call: TRBJ2-1
d_call: -
cdr3_nt: TGCGCCAGCAGCTTGGTGGAGACCTACAATGAGCAGTTCTTC
cdr3_aa: CASSLVETYNEQFF

v_call: TRBV10-3
clone_size: few
j_call: TRBJ2-5
d_call: TRBD2
cdr3_nt: TGTGCCATCAGGGCGACTAGCGGGAGTATGGAGACCCAGTACTTC
cdr3_aa: CAIRATSGSMETQYF

v_call: TRBV7-2
clone_size: -
j_call: TRBJ2-7
d_call: -
cdr3_nt: TGTGCCAGCAGCTTAGCGTGGTACGAGCAGTACTTC
cdr3_aa: CASSLAWYEQYF

v_call: TRBV5-1
clone_size: -
j_call: TRBJ1-4
d_call: TRBD1
cdr3_nt: TGCGCCAGCAGCTTTGCAGGGGGAATTACTTCAACTAATGAAAAACTGTTTTTT
cdr3_aa: CASSFAGGITSTNEKLFF

v_call: TRBV2
clone_size: -
j_call: TRBJ2-7
d_call: -
cdr3_nt: TGTGCCAGCAGGGACCCCGCCGCCGGTCTCGGGGAGCAGTACTTC
cdr3_aa: CASRDPAAGLGEQYF

v_call: TRBV11-3
clone_size: -
j_call: TRBJ1-1
d_call: -
cdr3_nt: TGTGCCAGCAGCTTTAGCTCAGGGGCGGGCACTGAAGCTTTCTTT
cdr3_aa: CASSFSSGAGTEAFF

v_call: TRBV29-1
clone_size: -
j_call: TRBJ2-1
d_call: -
cdr3_nt: TGCAGCGTAACGGGGTACAATGAGCAGTTCTTC
cdr3_aa: CSVTGYNEQFF

v_call: TRBV12-3/TRBV12-4
clone_size: -
j_call: TRBJ2-5
d_call: -
cdr3_nt: TGTGCCAGCAGTTATTGGGGAAACCAAGAGACCCAGTACTTC
cdr3_aa: CASSYWGNQETQYF

v_call: TRBV20-1
clone_size: -
j_call: TRBJ2-3
d_call: -
cdr3_nt: TGCAGTGCTAGGGTAGGATCCACCACCACAGATACGCAGTATTTT
cdr3_aa: CSARVGSTTTDTQYF

v_call: TRBV18
clone_size: few
j_call: TRBJ1-4
d_call: -
cdr3_nt: TGTGCCAGCTCACGTTCCGGGACACCAATTACTAATGAAAAACTGTTTTTT
cdr3_aa: CASSRSGTPITNEKLFF

v_call: TRBV12-3/TRBV12-4
clone_size: -
j_call: TRBJ2-2
d_call: -
cdr3_nt: TGTGCCAGCAGAGGCACCGGGGAGCTGTTTTTT
cdr3_aa: CASRGTGELFF

v_call: TRBV5-6
clone_size: -
j_call: TRBJ2-1
d_call: TRBD2
cdr3_nt: TGTGCCAGCAGCCAGATCCTAGCGGGAGCCAGCAATGAGCAGTTCTTC
cdr3_aa: CASSQILAGASNEQFF

v_call: TRBV18
clone_size: -
j_call: TRBJ1-1
d_call: -
cdr3_nt: TGTGCCAGCTCACCAAAGGACACTGAAGCTTTCTTT
cdr3_aa: CASSPKDTEAFF

v_call: TRBV6-5
clone_size: -
j_call: TRBJ1-1
d_call: -
cdr3_nt: TGTGCCAGCAGTTACTCGATGACCCCGACTTGGGGCACTGAAGCTTTCTTT
cdr3_aa: CASSYSMTPTWGTEAFF

v_call: TRBV6-1
clone_size: -
j_call: TRBJ2-7
d_call: -
cdr3_nt: TGTGCCAGCCGGACTACCCAGGACCACGAGCAGTACTTC
cdr3_aa: CASRTTQDHEQYF

v_call: TRBV12-3/TRBV12-4
clone_size: few
j_call: TRBJ1-3
d_call: -
cdr3_nt: TGTGCCAGCAGTTGGGGAGGGCAGCCAATTCCTCTGGAAACACCATATTTT
cdr3_aa: CASSWGGQPIPLETPYF

v_call: TRBV10-3
clone_size: -
j_call: TRBJ2-3
d_call: TRBD2
cdr3_nt: TGTGCCATCAGTGAGTCTTTGGCGGGGGATTCAGATACGCAGTATTTT
cdr3_aa: CAISESLAGDSDTQYF